The rows below give T cell receptor beta chains drawn from one sample of a study of blood T cell repertoires in COVID-19. Here immunoSEQ multiplex PCR was the method, and the copy in TCRdb shows in-frame clones only, minus some. The data contain around 180,000 clones, around 80% of them singletons. The sample taken for sequencing was PBMCs or T cells enriched from blood (not recorded which). All receptors come from a man aged 50-59 years who had recovered from COVID-19. Each CDR3 is given with its conserved first and last residue. Fields, in order: D gene, clone size, V gene, J gene, CDR3 protein, CDR3 DNA. A D gene is named only where the DNA matches it firmly. Clone size is given for some rows only: seen once, a few or many times, or a class if the clone is expanded.

>TRBD1|-|TRBV6-6|TRBJ1-6
CASSRQGGSPLHF
TGTGCCAGCAGTCGACAGGGTGGTTCACCCCTCCACTTT
>TRBD1|-|TRBV13|TRBJ1-6
CASSLGWTGVYSPLHF
TGTGCCAGCAGCTTAGGATGGACAGGTGTTTATTCACCCCTCCACTTT
>-|-|TRBV7-2|TRBJ1-5
CASSFTGQSNQPQHF
TGTGCCAGCAGTTTCACGGGACAAAGCAATCAGCCCCAGCATTTT
>TRBD1|-|TRBV7-9|TRBJ1-2
CASSGRGQRGYTF
TGTGCCAGCAGCGGAAGGGGGCAACGTGGCTACACCTTC
>-|-|TRBV7-9|TRBJ2-7
CASSSLNRYSYEQYF
TGTGCCAGCAGCTCACTTAACCGCTACTCCTACGAGCAGTACTTC
>-|-|TRBV7-8|TRBJ1-2
CASSLAGQNYGYTF
TGTGCCAGCAGCTTAGCGGGACAAAACTATGGCTACACCTTC
>TRBD1|-|TRBV27|TRBJ1-6
CASSNRDRPSVNSPLHF
TGTGCCAGCAGTAACCGGGACAGACCTTCTGTTAATTCACCCCTCCACTTT
>TRBD1|-|TRBV7-2|TRBJ1-2
CASSRLPGQTNYGYTF
TGTGCCAGCAGCCGCCTTCCGGGACAGACTAACTATGGCTACACCTTC
>-|few|TRBV29-1|TRBJ2-2
CSARMDLSTGELFF
TGCAGCGCCCGAATGGACTTGTCCACCGGGGAGCTGTTTTTT
>-|-|TRBV3-1/TRBV3-2|TRBJ1-6
CASSQDSRPLHF
TGTGCCAGCAGCCAAGATTCGAGGCCCCTCCACTTT